Reported below is one T cell receptor (beta chain). Antigen specificity is unknown. This specimen comes from a study of T cell responses to AZD1222 COVID-19 vaccine. Study-level findings and limits: Spike was spanned by vaccine-associated CD4 TCRs, with dominance at 160-218 and 743-854. Donors skewed white British and female; clonal diversity was possibly underestimated.

The CDR3 totals 18 residues. Germline V CDR1 and CDR2: LGHDT, YNNKEL (reference sequence). Trimming at V came to 6 bases and at J to 3 bases, leaving 12 bases not matched to a gene. TCRdb keeps only in-frame clones here, not all; method: immunoSEQ multiplex PCR. The sample comprises 150,000 to 180,000 clones, roughly nine tenths of which are singletons, and 5.5% rests with the top ten. The rearrangement links TRBV3-1 (or the pseudogene TRBV3-2) to TRBJ2-3; 13 bases map to TRBD2. The TCR was taken from an adult in good health. The sequences come from peripheral blood, collected on day 0 of MenACWY control vaccination. CDR3 coding DNA: TGTGCCAGCAGTTTCCCCCGACAGGGACTAGCGGGAACAGATACGCAGTATTTT. It encodes CASSFPRQGLAGTDTQYF.